These 14 T cell receptor beta chains originate from one sample sequenced in a study of cytomegalovirus exposure and HLA in healthy donors. PCR employed 60 Vbeta and 13 Jbeta primers. The method was immunoSEQ multiplex PCR; TCRdb's version includes in-frame clones alone and lacks a portion of them. The table records roughly 150,000 clones, 60% to 80% of them present only once. Specimen: PBMCs. The source of these receptors is a male donor in good health and CMV-seronegative.

The V call is TRBV7-9, the J call TRBJ1-3; tentatively, D is TRBD1 (5 bases). Germline assignment: CDR1 SEHNR and CDR2 FQNEAQ (reference sequence). CDR3 length equals 16 residues. The V gene lost 5 bases and the J gene lost 0 bases, with 14 bases spanning the gap. CDR3 DNA sequence: TGTGCCAGCAGCCGGCCGGGGGAGATCTCTGGAAACACCATATATTTT. This codes for CASSRPGEISGNTIYF.

This clone has just a few counts. J is TRBJ1-5 and V is TRBV19; D not resolved. The CDR3 runs 14 residues. V shed 5 bases and J shed 0 bases, with 8 bases lying between them. Germline assignment: CDR1 LNHDA and CDR2 SQIVND (reference sequence). The CDR3 DNA is TGTGCCAGTAGTGCAGGCTATAGCAATCAGCCCCAGCATTTT. Amino acid sequence: CASSAGYSNQPQHF.

A few counts support this clone. V is TRBV4-3 and J is TRBJ1-5, with 9 bases fitting TRBD1. The V gene end was trimmed by 1 base and the J gene end by 7 bases; junction bases not matched to a gene: 5. There are 15 residues in the CDR3. In germline, CDR1 is LGHNA, CDR2 YSLEER. DNA for the CDR3: TGCGCCAGCAGCCAAGCCCGGGACAGGGACCAGCCCCAGCATTTT. Amino acid sequence: CASSQARDRDQPQHF.

In its sample, this clone was seen a few times. The rearrangement joins TRBV15 to TRBJ2-7, with a tentative D call TRBD2 (7 bases). The V end was cut by 0 bases, the J end by 5 bases, with 14 bases between. Germline V lookup: CDR1 LNHNV, CDR2 YYDKDF (reference sequence). The CDR3 has 15 amino acids. The CDR3: CATSRDGGGAHEQYF. CDR3 nucleotide sequence: TGTGCCACCAGCAGAGATGGTGGGGGGGCCCACGAGCAGTACTTC.

The table lists this clone with a count of one. The chain joins TRBV7-3 to TRBJ2-1, with TRBD2 as a possible D gene (7 bases). The V gene's germline CDR1 is SGHTA and CDR2 FQGTGA. V lost 5 bases, J lost 7 bases, and 18 bases lay in between. This CDR3 spans 15 amino acids. The CDR3 loop reads CASSLGRGGNNEQFF. The CDR3 nucleotides read TGTGCCAGCAGCCTTGGGAGGGGGGGAAATAATGAGCAGTTCTTC.

This chain joins TRBV19 and TRBJ2-5; a weak D match, TRBD1 (5 bases). The CDR3 covers 15 residues. V was pared by 4 bases and J by 5 bases, with 17 bases between. CDR1 and CDR2 from the germline V gene are LNHDA and SQIVND (reference sequence). The CDR3 sequence: CASSTPDRHRETQYF. The CDR3 DNA reads as TGTGCCAGTAGTACACCGGACCGGCACAGGGAGACCCAGTACTTC. The full variable domain, its missing parts supplied by reference TRBV19 and TRBJ2-5, is DGGITQSPKYLFRKEGQNVTLSCEQNLNHDAMYWYRQDPGQGLRLIYYSQIVNDFQKGDIAEGYSVSREKKESFPLTVTSAQKNPTAFYLCASSTPDRHRETQYFGPGTRLLVL.

The gene calls are TRBV7-2 and TRBJ2-2; weak D call: TRBD2 (5 bases). Trimming stripped 5 bases from V and 7 bases from J, with 20 bases between. This CDR3 is 16 amino acids long. In germline, CDR1 is SGHTA, CDR2 FQGNSA. The CDR3 DNA sequence: TGTGCCAGCAGCCGAGGTCTACTAGTTGGTTACGGGGAGCTGTTTTTT. Translation: CASSRGLLVGYGELFF.

The chain employs TRBV29-1 and TRBJ2-7, with 7 bases matching TRBD1. V lost 4 bases, J lost 7 bases, and 10 bases stayed unmatched. The CDR3 is made up of 13 amino acids. Germline lookup yields CDR1 SQVTM and CDR2 ANQGSEA. DNA for the CDR3: TGCAGCGTTGGAGGGGACAGTTCTCGAGAGCAGTACTTC. Amino acids: CSVGGDSSREQYF.

Written as DNA, the CDR3 is TGCGCCAGCAGCCAGGCGGGGGTTGATACGCAGTATTTT. Translating gives CASSQAGVDTQYF. V and J are TRBV4-1 and TRBJ2-3; 7 bases line up with TRBD2. Germline CDR1 reads MGHRA; CDR2 reads YSYEKL. V lost 3 bases, J lost 6 bases, and 3 bases stayed unmatched. CDR3 size: 13 residues.

This chain uses TRBV6-5 with TRBJ1-2, with 7 bases lining up with TRBD1. There are 15 residues in the CDR3. V lost 8 bases to trimming and J lost 4 bases; unmatched junction nucleotides: 13. In germline, CDR1 is MNHEY, CDR2 SVGAGI. DNA of the CDR3: TGTGCCAGCCGCTTGGGGGGACAGCGAGGCTATGGCTACACCTTC. Residues: CASRLGGQRGYGYTF.

This chain connects TRBV20-1 to TRBJ2-1; 7 bases line up with TRBD1. CDR1 is DFQATT and CDR2 is SNEGSKA in the germline V gene (reference sequence). The CDR3 is made up of 10 amino acids. V gave up 8 bases and J gave up 16 bases; unmatched junction bases: 11. DNA of the CDR3: TGCAGTCAAACCAGGACAGGATTATTCTTC. Its protein product is CSQTRTGLFF.

The genes are TRBV7-8 and TRBJ1-1; possible D gene TRBD1, 6 bases. V was cut by 5 bases and J by 1 base, with 8 bases left in between. Germline V gene sequence: CDR1 SGHVS, CDR2 FQNEAQ. The CDR3 spans 13 residues. The CDR3 sequence is CASSLRGNTEAFF. The CDR3 coding sequence is TGTGCCAGCAGCCTCAGGGGGAACACTGAAGCTTTCTTT.

This chain links TRBV2 with TRBJ2-2, with 16 bases matching TRBD2. This CDR3 has 16 amino acids. The V segment lost 10 bases and the J segment 5 bases; nucleotides outside the gene matches: 7. Germline values: CDR1 SNHLY, CDR2 FYNNEI. The CDR3 sequence is CATGTSGRAGTGELFF. CDR3 bases: TGTGCCACTGGGACTAGCGGGAGGGCCGGGACCGGGGAGCTGTTTTTT.

J is TRBJ2-1 and V is TRBV9; D remains ambiguous. The germline gives CDR1 SGDLS, CDR2 YYNGEE. The CDR3 length is 15 residues. V lost 1 base and J 5 bases, leaving 13 bases between the germline ends. The CDR3, as DNA: TGTGCCAGCAGCGTATCGGTCCGTCGGGACAATGAGCAGTTCTTC. It translates to CASSVSVRRDNEQFF.